Following are 16 T cell receptor beta chains from one sample sequenced in a study of blood T cells in healthy people across ages. Together with a sample-barcoded 5' primer, a J-beta primer mix was included in a second PCR lasting roughly 6 to 12 cycles. Each CDR3 protein is one row after TCRdb ran MiXCR on the 5' RACE reads. This sample has some 1.8 million distinct CDR3 sequences, with more than 35% found just once. Source material: blood. All receptors derive from a human donor in good health.

This clonotype has more than one count but fewer than ten. This chain uses TRBV4-3 with TRBJ2-3; 9 nucleotides match TRBD2. Germline CDR1 and CDR2: LGHNA and YSLEER. The CDR3 spans 16 residues. The V segment lost 4 bases and the J segment 1 base; nucleotides outside the gene matches: 6. CDR3 in amino acids: CASSRMPSGGTDTQYF. CDR3 in DNA: TGCGCCAGCAGCCGGATGCCTAGCGGGGGCACAGATACGCAGTATTTT.

This clonotype was detected once. V gene TRBV7-8 combines with J gene TRBJ2-4; D possibly corresponds to TRBD1 (6 bases). From germline, CDR1 is SGHVS and CDR2 FQNEAQ. The V and J ends lost 4 bases and 0 bases respectively, with 13 bases between them. The CDR3 consists of 16 residues. The CDR3 sequence: CASSSTRTEAKNIQYF. The CDR3 DNA is TGTGCCAGCAGCTCGACTCGGACAGAAGCCAAAAACATTCAGTACTTC.

The V call is TRBV10-3, the J call TRBJ1-1; a weak D match, TRBD1 (5 bases). Germline V CDR1 and CDR2: ENHRY, SYGVKD. The ends were cut back, 3 bases at V and 7 bases at J, with 15 bases in the middle. The CDR3 has 14 residues. The CDR3 DNA reads TGTGCCATCAGTGACCTTAAAAGGGGCCATGAAGCTTTCTTT. Translation: CAISDLKRGHEAFF.

This clonotype was recorded a few times. The V call is TRBV12-3 or TRBV12-4, the J call TRBJ1-2; D is undetermined. V was trimmed by 3 bases and J by 4 bases, leaving 9 bases between them. This CDR3 is built from 13 residues. The CDR3 here is CASSFASVYGYTF. The DNA for the CDR3 is TGTGCCAGCAGTTTTGCAAGTGTCTATGGCTACACCTTC.

Concerning this clonotype: With a much larger clone just one base away, this may be a read error. The J gene is TRBJ1-1, the V gene TRBV29-1, with 7 positions matching TRBD1. This CDR3 has 13 residues. Germline values: CDR1 SQVTM, CDR2 ANQGSEA. Here the CDR3 reads CGVARGGNTEAFF. CDR3 bases: TGCGGCGTTGCCAGGGGGGGGAACACTGAAGCTTTCTTT.

This clonotype has a handful of counts. V usage is TRBV6-6 and J usage is TRBJ2-7; D gene ambiguous. Germline V lookup: CDR1 MNHNY, CDR2 SVGAGI (reference sequence). The CDR3 runs to 13 residues. Trimming stripped 8 bases from V and 1 base from J, with 12 bases between. CDR3 DNA sequence: TGTGCCAGCCAAAAAGACATTTCCTACGAGCAGTACTTC. Translation: CASQKDISYEQYF.

The chain uses TRBV20-1 and TRBJ2-1; TRBD2 matches at 9 bases. The CDR3 totals 15 residues. V shed 3 bases, J shed 3 bases, and the junction held 6 bases outside the gene matches. CDR1 DFQATT and CDR2 SNEGSKA come from the germline V gene (reference sequence). In nucleotides, the CDR3 is TGCAGTGCTAGGCCAGCGGGGGGTGACTACAATGAGCAGTTCTTC. It translates to CSARPAGGDYNEQFF.

On this clonotype itself: At one boundary the junction diverges from the germline segment, which might be a read error. The chain employs TRBV2 and TRBJ2-7; TRBD1 is a possible D gene (6 bases). Per germline, CDR1 SNHLY and CDR2 FYNNEI. The CDR3 runs 11 residues. The CDR3, as DNA: TGTGCCAGCAGCGAAGGGACATTCGAGTACTTC. Translated, it gives CASSEGTFEYF.

This clonotype has just a few counts. This rearrangement joins TRBV7-2 to TRBJ1-3, with D hard to call. The CDR3 has 16 residues. Germline V gene sequence: CDR1 SGHTA, CDR2 FQGNSA. V was trimmed by 8 bases and J by 0 bases, leaving 17 bases between them. CDR3 bases: TGTGCCAGCGTCTTAGAAGGATACCTCTCTGGAAACACCATATATTTT. It is translated as CASVLEGYLSGNTIYF.

The chain joins TRBV6-5 to TRBJ1-1; D not certain. Germline V gives CDR1 MNHEY, CDR2 SVGAGI. V was clipped by 6 bases and J by 5 bases, with 19 bases between them. The CDR3 spans 15 residues. The CDR3 DNA reads TGTGCCAGCAGGGCCCGATCCGGGAGTACGACTGAAGCTTTCTTT. This gives the protein CASRARSGSTTEAFF.

This clonotype has a handful of counts. The chain couples TRBV7-2 to TRBJ2-4, with D maybe TRBD1 (5 bases). The CDR3 is 13 amino acids. V dropped 5 bases and J dropped 7 bases, with 12 bases sitting between them. The germline V gene encodes CDR1 SGHTA and CDR2 FQGNSA. The CDR3 sequence is CASSTRVGNIQYF. CDR3 in DNA: TGTGCCAGCAGCACCAGGGTAGGGAACATTCAGTACTTC.

The rearrangement links TRBV20-1 to TRBJ2-1, with TRBD2 matching over 11 bases. Trimming removed 0 bases from V and 4 bases from J; junction bases left unmatched: 11. Germline CDR1 is DFQATT and CDR2 is SNEGSKA (reference sequence). This CDR3 is 18 amino acids long. The CDR3 region is CSARDRASGGPTYNEQFF. The CDR3 DNA reads as TGCAGTGCTAGAGATCGGGCTAGCGGGGGGCCCACATACAATGAGCAGTTCTTC.

This clonotype has only a few counts. This chain links TRBV4-1 with TRBJ1-1; D not resolved. Germline-derived CDR1 and CDR2 are MGHRA and YSYEKL. The V end was cut by 5 bases, the J end by 4 bases, with 11 bases between. The CDR3 runs to 13 residues. CDR3: CASSFDRRTEAFF. In DNA form, the CDR3 reads TGCGCCAGCAGCTTCGACCGACGCACTGAAGCTTTCTTT.

CDR3 coding DNA: TGCGCCAGCAGTAAGGGGGCAACCGGGGAGCTGTTTTTT. Translation gives CASSKGATGELFF. This chain uses TRBV5-1 with TRBJ2-2; the match to TRBD1 covers 7 bases. The V gene's germline CDR1 is SGHRS and CDR2 YFSETQ. The trim removed 5 bases at V and 5 bases at J, leaving 3 bases unmatched. The CDR3 extends over 13 amino acids.

The chain employs TRBV2 and TRBJ1-5, with D uncertain. V lost 6 bases to trimming and J lost 0 bases, with 9 bases between them. This CDR3 has 14 amino acids. Looked up from germline, CDR1 is SNHLY and CDR2 is FYNNEI. The CDR3 DNA is TGTGCCAGCAGAGACGGGGATAGCAATCAGCCCCAGCATTTT. It encodes CASRDGDSNQPQHF.

This clonotype was observed a few times. The chain links TRBV7-6 to TRBJ2-1, with 7 nucleotides matching TRBD1. The germline CDR1 and CDR2 sequences are SGHVS and FNYEAQ. This CDR3 is 15 amino acids long. V trimming: 1 base; J trimming: 2 bases; junction bases outside the gene matches: 2. The CDR3 coding sequence is TGTGCCAGCAGCTTAGAGGGGGCAGCCTACAATGAGCAGTTCTTC. This gives the protein CASSLEGAAYNEQFF.